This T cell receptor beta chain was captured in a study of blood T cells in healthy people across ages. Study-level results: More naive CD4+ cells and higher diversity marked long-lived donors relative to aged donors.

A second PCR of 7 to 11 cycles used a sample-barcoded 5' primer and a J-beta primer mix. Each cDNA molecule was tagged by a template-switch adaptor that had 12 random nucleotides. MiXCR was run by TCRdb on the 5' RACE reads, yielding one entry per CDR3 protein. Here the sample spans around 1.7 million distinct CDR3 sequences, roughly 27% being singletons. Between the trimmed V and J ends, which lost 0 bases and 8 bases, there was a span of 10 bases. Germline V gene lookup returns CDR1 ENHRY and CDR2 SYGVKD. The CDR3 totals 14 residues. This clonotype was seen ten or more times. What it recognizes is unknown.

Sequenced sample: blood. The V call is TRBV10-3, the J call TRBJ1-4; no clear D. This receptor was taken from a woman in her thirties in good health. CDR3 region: CAISESSSEEKLFF. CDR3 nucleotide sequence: TGTGCCATCAGTGAGTCGTCCAGCGAGGAAAAACTGTTTTTT.